This T cell receptor beta chain was recovered during a study of metastatic and nonmetastatic thyroid tumors (dated by TCRdb to the early 2020s). At the level of the whole study: For patients with malignant and with benign thyroid disease, the researchers compared repertoires between peripheral blood samples and tumor or nodule tissue samples. Study-wide findings and limitations: TCR beta diversity was reported as significantly higher in malignant tumors than in benign nodules, in both blood and tumor samples.

V is cut by 3 bases and J by 7 bases, and the space between the germline ends is 13 bases. From the cysteine through the phenylalanine, the CDR3 covers 14 amino acids. CDR3 DNA is the only sequence kept; it has 42 bases, read in frame from the first base. The germline V gene supplies CDR1 SGHDT and CDR2 YYEEEE. Library method: PCR. TCRdb lists the instrument as Illumina HiSeq 4000. The TCR beta-chain CDR3 region of each patient was profiled by high-throughput sequencing. From the authors' description of their analysis: The researchers built a classifier to tell apart papillary thyroid cancer patients with distant metastasis, based on CDR3 differences among clinicopathological groups. The Shannon index was used to assess repertoire diversity, and the Morisita-Horn index was used to assess tumor-blood repertoire similarity. TCRdb took the public reads, trimmed them with fastp at Q25, ran MiXCR for clone calling and kept in-frame beta chains. These V and J calls rely on TCRdb rather than the paper's analysis. Present in this sample are 40,000 to 55,000 clones, approximately 15% of which were seen just once. 20% to 25% of the sample belongs to the ten largest clones.

As concerns this clone: The antigen it binds to is not known. Per-base quality was not reported, and no clone a single base away is much larger than it.

Before undergoing thyroid surgery, none of the patients had been given any kind of treatment. Using T-cell receptor beta sequencing, the researchers looked back retrospectively at clinical samples from patients, gathered between about 2012 and 2018. This receptor was obtained from a female donor with papillary thyroid cancer or a benign thyroid nodule (not recorded which). Some clones in this sample may be carry-over from other donors' samples. The sequencing sample was made of blood. The sequence joins TRBV5-6 to TRBJ2-2; the D gene is not confidently resolved. At the DNA level, the sequence is TGTGCCAGCAGCTGGCTAGGCCCTGGCGGGGAGCTGTTTTTT. This translates into CASSWLGPGGELFF.